The 5 T cell receptor beta chains reported below all come from one sample, sequenced in a study of molecular identifiers for immune sequencing clone quantification. From the PCR reads, TCRdb called clonotypes with MiXCR, one entry per CDR3 protein. Here the sample spans 30,000 to 45,000 distinct CDR3 sequences, around 20% being singletons. Sequenced material: naive CD8+ T cells from blood, with Jurkat cell RNA spiked in. The subset is: FACS-sorted CD8+CD4-CCR7+CD45RA+ naive T cells. These TCRs come from a human donor in good health. Some libraries in this study had Jurkat cell RNA spiked in.

About this clonotype itself: A much more abundant neighbour one base away suggests this may be a read error. This chain connects TRBV5-4 to TRBJ2-7, with TRBD2 matching 7 bases. Germline-derived CDR1 and CDR2 are SGHNT and YYREEE (reference sequence). J was trimmed by 6 bases and V by 4 bases; bases with no gene match: 28. This CDR3 spans 20 amino acids. The CDR3: CASSLDCWEGQKWTSTEQYF. CDR3 sequence (DNA): TGTGCCAGCAGCCTAGACTGTTGGGAGGGCCAAAAGTGGACCTCTACCGAGCAGTACTTC.

This clonotype was observed a few times. This chain links TRBV4-1 with TRBJ2-1; D is unresolved. Germline lookup yields CDR1 MGHRA and CDR2 YSYEKL. Trimming left V 2 bases short and J 5 bases short, with 4 bases between. This CDR3 is 12 amino acids long. The CDR3 DNA reads TGCGCCAGCAGCCAATGGGACAATGAGCAGTTCTTC. Residues: CASSQWDNEQFF.

By proportion, this clonotype is medium-sized. The chain carries TRBV5-5 and TRBJ2-2; no definite D call. The germline CDR1 and CDR2 sequences are SGHKS and YYEKEE (reference sequence). This CDR3 region has 13 residues. V lost 0 bases and J 5 bases, leaving 5 bases between the germline ends. This CDR3 reads CASSLGFTGELFF. The CDR3 DNA follows: TGTGCCAGCAGCTTGGGTTTTACCGGGGAGCTGTTTTTT.

The rearrangement joins TRBV7-9 to TRBJ2-7, with unresolved D. In germline, CDR1 is SEHNR, CDR2 FQNEAQ (reference sequence). This CDR3 region has 13 residues. Trimming cost V 6 bases and J 6 bases, with 15 bases left between them. CDR3 sequence: CASSLPGGPEQYF. The CDR3 DNA is TGTGCCAGCAGTCTTCCCGGTGGGCCCGAGCAGTACTTC.

There are a few counts of this clonotype. The rearrangement uses TRBV14 and TRBJ2-3, with no clear D. Germline values: CDR1 SGHDN, CDR2 FVKESK. Trimming pared 3 bases from V and 6 bases from J, leaving 13 bases between. This CDR3 is built from 14 residues. CDR3 amino acids: CASSQDGLLDTQYF. The CDR3 DNA follows: TGTGCCAGCAGCCAGGACGGTCTGCTGGATACGCAGTATTTT.